The text below deals with one T cell receptor beta chain. The specificity of this receptor is unknown. Base qualities were left out, and no much larger clone turns up one base away. From its cysteine to its phenylalanine, the CDR3 spans 14 amino acids. Kept here is only the CDR3 DNA, which spans 42 bases and is read in frame from base 1. For the CD8 naive samples, CD45RO-negative cells were positively selected for CCR7, yielding a CD45RA+CCR7+ population from which TemRA cells were excluded. The donors were healthy, HIV-negative adults with no recently reported acute infections or vaccinations. Every donor was a Caucasian adult residing in Nashville, Tennessee, USA. Blood was collected by leukapheresis, and PBMCs were isolated by Ficoll-Histopaque density gradient centrifugation and then cryopreserved in liquid nitrogen vapor phase. Analytical flow cytometry was used to check the purity and quantity of every magnetically sorted T cell population. Genomic DNA was isolated from each sorted fraction and quantified by UV absorbance on a Nanodrop 2000c.

The sample belongs to a study of shared clonotypes between healthy human individuals (dated by TCRdb to 2019 to 2021). About the investigation overall: Two women and three men aged 18 to 49 years were included in the cohort. For each donor, CD4 naive and CD4 memory were each run on three plates, CD8 naive on two plates, and CD8 memory on one plate. To estimate repertoire size and how much clonotypes are shared between individuals, the study performed deep sequencing of blood TCR repertoires from 4 to 6 healthy adults. Different laboratories and diverse techniques were used to prepare libraries and sequence TCR repertoires, to increase sequencing depth and limit assay-specific biases. Per donor, leukapheresis produced somewhere between about 0.85 and 9.5 billion PBMCs.

Using the deep immunoSEQ assay, multiplex PCR amplified TCR CDR3 regions from genomic DNA. For each cell subset, the extracted genomic DNA was distributed evenly across all wells of several immunoSEQ 96-well plates, and each plate served as one replicate. For sorted subsets, 200 to 250 ng genomic DNA, equal to some 28,000 T cell genomes, was loaded into each replicate PCR. Purified libraries were quantified with a Qubit 3.0 fluorometer, sized on a Bioanalyzer 2100, and re-quantified with the KAPA Library Quantification kit. Each immunoSEQ 96-well plate was sequenced on its own single-read 150-cycle Illumina NextSeq 550 flow cell. The authors' analysis ran thus. Because the immunoSEQ output held only junctional sequences and lacked quality scores, the filtering could not match the filtering applied to full-length reads. To assign V/J genes and CDR3, sequences were annotated against IMGT germline references using PyIR, a Python wrapper for IgBLAST v1.9. Reads were filtered out if the reads had weak V/J assignments (E-value above 1e-6), no CDR3, stop codons, out-of-frame junctions, or ambiguous translated residues. A V3J clonotype was defined by an identical inferred V gene, J gene, and CDR3 amino acid sequence. Percentage overlap between repertoires was computed as shared unique clonotypes divided by the size of the smaller repertoire. Three approaches were used to assess repertoire richness: RTK rarefaction, the Chao1 estimator, and Recon v2.1 estimates of unobserved clonotypes. For all TCRbeta clonotypes obtained by the gDNA method from several donors, generation probabilities were computed with OLGA. TCRdb obtained this table from immuneACCESS and retained in-frame rearrangements with V and J assigned. These tables miss some clones; where compared with another copy, unresolved V genes account for less than half of the shortfall, and the remainder is unexplained. The D gene and trimming were derived from the DNA, and the V and J assignments and clone size from that table. The sample table records just over 2,000,000 clones; 85% to 95% of these occur just once. 1% to 1.3% of the sample is taken by the ten largest.

General conclusions and limits of the study: Incomplete sequencing was indicated by rarefaction of sorted-subset datasets, despite the large sequencing depth. Compared with non-shared clonotypes, clonotypes shared by all four sorted-subset donors had higher generation probabilities. Estimated clonotype richness was generally larger for naive than for memory subsets. When four donors were compared, the shared fraction of clonotypes was roughly 5% for naive CD4, more than 3% for naive CD8, 2% to 2.5% for memory CD4, and 0.4% for memory CD8. Sampling was restricted to blood, and TCR repertoires in tissue are likely to differ from TCR repertoires in blood. Because the study included a small number of donors, the genetic and exposure-history diversity represented was limited. Pairwise subsampling led to the expectation that sequencing depth would affect the degree of clonotype sharing among donors.

Here the chain combines TRBV7-5 and TRBJ1-2. TRBV7-5 is given as a pseudogene. The clonotype comes from a man in his late teens or twenties in good health. The material sequenced was naive CD8+ T cells sorted from blood. The cell subset or site label of this sample denotes: CD45RA+CCR7+. The DNA sequence follows: TGTGCCAGAAGCTCGGGGACGGGGAACTATGGCTACACCTTC. Its translation is CARSSGTGNYGYTF.